The following is a TCR beta chain sequence with its context. This sample is drawn from a study of PD-L1 blockade in urothelial cancer. About the study: Analyses used blood from 3 weeks (second dose) and 6 weeks after treatment start.

TCRdb's table, derived via immunoSEQ multiplex PCR, lists solely in-frame clones and lacks some. This sample has tens of thousands of clones, with 90% found just once. The CDR3 sequence is 14 residues long. Germline CDR1 and CDR2: SGHRS and YFSETQ. V gave up 0 bases and J gave up 1 base, with 8 bases separating them. Time point noted: pretreatment peripheral blood. The chain has TRBV5-1 and TRBJ2-7; D not resolved. The material was PBMCs, obtained around atezolizumab (anti-PD-L1) treatment. The TCR originated in a man aged 55 to 69 with urothelial cancer. The CDR3 spells CASSLGAGSYEQYF. As DNA, the CDR3 is TGCGCCAGCAGCTTGGGGGCAGGATCCTACGAGCAGTACTTC. The whole variable domain, filled in from reference TRBV5-1 and TRBJ2-7, reads KAGVTQTPRYLIKTRGQQVTLSCSPISGHRSVSWYQQTPGQGLQFLFEYFSETQRNKGNFPGRFSGRQFSNSRSEMNVSTLELGDSALYLCASSLGAGSYEQYFGPGTRLTVT.